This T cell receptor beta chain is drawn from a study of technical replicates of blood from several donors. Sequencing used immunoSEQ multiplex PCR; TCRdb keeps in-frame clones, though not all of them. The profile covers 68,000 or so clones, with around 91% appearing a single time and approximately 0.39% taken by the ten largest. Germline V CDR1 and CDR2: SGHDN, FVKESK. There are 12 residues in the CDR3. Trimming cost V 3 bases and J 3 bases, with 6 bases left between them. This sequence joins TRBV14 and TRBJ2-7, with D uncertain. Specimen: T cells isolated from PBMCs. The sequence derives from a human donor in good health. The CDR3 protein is CASSQAIYEQYF. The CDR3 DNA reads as TGTGCCAGCAGCCAGGCCATCTACGAGCAGTACTTC.